Sequencing of this TCR beta chain was carried out in a study of shared clonotypes between healthy human individuals. V was clipped by 2 bases and J by 5 bases; unmatched bases: 11. Germline V lookup: CDR1 WSHSY, CDR2 SAAADI. This CDR3 spans 16 amino acids. Profiled with immunoSEQ multiplex PCR; TCRdb holds only in-frame clones, not every one. The data show some 320,000 clones, with roughly 91% seen just once and under 20% held by the top ten. This clone was seen ten or more times. V usage is TRBV10-2 and J usage is TRBJ1-1; 7 nucleotides line up with TRBD1. The receptor's source is a man aged 18 to 29 in good health. The material sequenced was memory CD8+ T cells sorted from blood. Subset described: CD45RO+ cells pooled with CCR7-negative TemRA cells. In DNA form, the CDR3 reads TGCGCCAGCAGTGAGATTGGGGCCCAGGGGGTTACTGAAGCTTTCTTT. The encoded protein is CASSEIGAQGVTEAFF.